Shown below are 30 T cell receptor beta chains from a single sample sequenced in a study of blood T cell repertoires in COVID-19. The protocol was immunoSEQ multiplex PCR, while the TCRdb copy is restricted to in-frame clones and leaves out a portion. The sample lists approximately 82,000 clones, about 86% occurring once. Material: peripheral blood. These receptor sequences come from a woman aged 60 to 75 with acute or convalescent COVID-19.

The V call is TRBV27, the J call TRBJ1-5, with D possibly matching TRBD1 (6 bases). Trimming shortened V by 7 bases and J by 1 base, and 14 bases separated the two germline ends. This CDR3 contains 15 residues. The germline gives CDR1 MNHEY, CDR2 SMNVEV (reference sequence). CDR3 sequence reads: CASKNRAESNQPQHF. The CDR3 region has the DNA TGTGCCAGCAAGAACAGGGCAGAGAGCAATCAGCCCCAGCATTTT.

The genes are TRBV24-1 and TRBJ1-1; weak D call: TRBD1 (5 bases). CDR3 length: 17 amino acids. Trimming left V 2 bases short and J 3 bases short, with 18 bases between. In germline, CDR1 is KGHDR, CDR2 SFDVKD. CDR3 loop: CATSDCQTAPLDTEAFF. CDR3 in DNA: TGTGCCACCAGTGATTGCCAGACAGCGCCCTTGGACACTGAAGCTTTCTTT.

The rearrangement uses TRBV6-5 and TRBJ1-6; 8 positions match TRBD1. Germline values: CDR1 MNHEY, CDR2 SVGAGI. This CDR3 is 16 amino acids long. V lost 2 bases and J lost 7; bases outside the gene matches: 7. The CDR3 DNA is TGTGCCAGCAGTTACCCGCGGGACAGGTTAAATTCACCCCTCCACTTT. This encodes CASSYPRDRLNSPLHF.

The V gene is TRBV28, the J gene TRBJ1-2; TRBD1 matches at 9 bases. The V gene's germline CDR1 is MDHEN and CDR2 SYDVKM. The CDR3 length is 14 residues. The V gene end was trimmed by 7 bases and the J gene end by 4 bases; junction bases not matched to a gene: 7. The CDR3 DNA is TGTGCCAGCACCGTGGGACAGGGCCTCTATGGCTACACCTTC. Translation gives CASTVGQGLYGYTF.

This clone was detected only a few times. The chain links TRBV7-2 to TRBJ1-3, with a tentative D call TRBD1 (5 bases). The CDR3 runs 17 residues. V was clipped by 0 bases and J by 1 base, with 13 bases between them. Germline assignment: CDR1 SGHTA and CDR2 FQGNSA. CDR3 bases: TGTGCCAGCAGCTTAGCGGATCCAGGGCATTCTGGAAACACCATATATTTT. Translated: CASSLADPGHSGNTIYF.

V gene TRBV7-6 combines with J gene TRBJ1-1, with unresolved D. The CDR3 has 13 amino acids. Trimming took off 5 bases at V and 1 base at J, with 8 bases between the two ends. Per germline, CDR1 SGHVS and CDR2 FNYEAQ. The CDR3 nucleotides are TGTGCCAGCAGCCTTGCAGGGAACACTGAAGCTTTCTTT. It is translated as CASSLAGNTEAFF.

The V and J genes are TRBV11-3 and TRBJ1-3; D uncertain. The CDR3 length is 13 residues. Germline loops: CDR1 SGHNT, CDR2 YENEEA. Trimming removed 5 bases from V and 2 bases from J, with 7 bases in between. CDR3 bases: TGTGCCAGCAGCCCATCAACTGGAAACACCATATATTTT. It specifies CASSPSTGNTIYF.

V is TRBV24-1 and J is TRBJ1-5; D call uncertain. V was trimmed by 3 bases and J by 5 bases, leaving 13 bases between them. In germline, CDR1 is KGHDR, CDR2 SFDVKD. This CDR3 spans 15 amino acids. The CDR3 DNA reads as TGTGCCACCAGTGATACCGAGGAGGGAGATCAGCCCCAGCATTTT. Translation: CATSDTEEGDQPQHF.

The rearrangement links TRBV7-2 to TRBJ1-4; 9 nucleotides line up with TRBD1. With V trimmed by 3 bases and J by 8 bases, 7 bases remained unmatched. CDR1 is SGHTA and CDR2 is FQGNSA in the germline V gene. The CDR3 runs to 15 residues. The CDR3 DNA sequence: TGTGCCAGCAGCTTCGATACAGGGGGCGGGGAAAAACTGTTTTTT. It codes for CASSFDTGGGEKLFF.

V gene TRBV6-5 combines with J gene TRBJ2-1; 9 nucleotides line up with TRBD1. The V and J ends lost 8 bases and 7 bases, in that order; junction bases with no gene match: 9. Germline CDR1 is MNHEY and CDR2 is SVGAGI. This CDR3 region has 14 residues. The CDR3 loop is CASHRDRVLNEQFF. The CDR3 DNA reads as TGTGCCAGCCACCGGGACAGGGTTTTAAATGAGCAGTTCTTC.

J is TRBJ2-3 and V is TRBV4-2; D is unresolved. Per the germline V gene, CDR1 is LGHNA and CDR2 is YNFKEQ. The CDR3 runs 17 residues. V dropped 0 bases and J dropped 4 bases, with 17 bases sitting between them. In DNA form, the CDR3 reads TGTGCCAGCAGCCAAGATAATCTCGCGGAGACTCCAGATACGCAGTATTTT. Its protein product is CASSQDNLAETPDTQYF.

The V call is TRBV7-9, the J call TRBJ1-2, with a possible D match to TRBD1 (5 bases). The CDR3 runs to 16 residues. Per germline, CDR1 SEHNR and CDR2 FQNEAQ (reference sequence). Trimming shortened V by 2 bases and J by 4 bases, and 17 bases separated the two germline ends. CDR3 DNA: TGTGCCAGCAGCTTACAAGTCGCCGGGGGAGGCTATGGCTACACCTTC. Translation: CASSLQVAGGGYGYTF.

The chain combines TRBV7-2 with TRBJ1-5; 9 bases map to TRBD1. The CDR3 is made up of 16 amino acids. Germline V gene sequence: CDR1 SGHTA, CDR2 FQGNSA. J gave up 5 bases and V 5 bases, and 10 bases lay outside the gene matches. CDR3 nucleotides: TGTGCCAGCAGCCCAACCGGACAGGGGATAGATCAGCCCCAGCATTTT. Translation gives CASSPTGQGIDQPQHF.

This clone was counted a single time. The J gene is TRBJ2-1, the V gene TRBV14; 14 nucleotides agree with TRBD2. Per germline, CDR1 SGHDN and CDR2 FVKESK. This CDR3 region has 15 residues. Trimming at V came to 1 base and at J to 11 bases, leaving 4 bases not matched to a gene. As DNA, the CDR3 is TGTGCCAGCAGCCAAGGGACTAGCGGGGGGCGGAAGCAGTTCTTC. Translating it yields CASSQGTSGGRKQFF.

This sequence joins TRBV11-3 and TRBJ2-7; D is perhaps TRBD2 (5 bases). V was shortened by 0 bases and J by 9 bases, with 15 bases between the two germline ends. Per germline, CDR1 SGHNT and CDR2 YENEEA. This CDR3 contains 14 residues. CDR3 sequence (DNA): TGTGCCAGCAGCTTAGATCTGGACTCCACACGGCAGTACTTC. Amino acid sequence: CASSLDLDSTRQYF.

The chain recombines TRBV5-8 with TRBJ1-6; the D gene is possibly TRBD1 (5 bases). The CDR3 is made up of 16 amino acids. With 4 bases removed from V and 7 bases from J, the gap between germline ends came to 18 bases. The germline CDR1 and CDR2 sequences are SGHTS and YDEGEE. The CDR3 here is CASSREGDVGNSPLHF. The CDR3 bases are TGTGCCAGCAGCCGTGAAGGGGATGTGGGAAATTCACCCCTCCACTTT.

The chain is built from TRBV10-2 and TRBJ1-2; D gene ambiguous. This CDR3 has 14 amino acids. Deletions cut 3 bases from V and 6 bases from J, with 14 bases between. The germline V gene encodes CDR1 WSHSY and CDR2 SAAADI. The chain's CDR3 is CASSERRPGDGYTF. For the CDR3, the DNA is TGCGCCAGCAGTGAAAGAAGACCCGGGGATGGCTACACCTTC.

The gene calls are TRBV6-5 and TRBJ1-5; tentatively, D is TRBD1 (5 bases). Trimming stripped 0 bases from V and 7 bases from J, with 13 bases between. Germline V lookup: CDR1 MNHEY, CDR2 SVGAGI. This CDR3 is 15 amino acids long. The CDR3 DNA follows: TGTGCCAGCAGTTACTCAGGAGGGGCAGGGCAGCCCCAGCATTTT. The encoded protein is CASSYSGGAGQPQHF.

The CDR3, as DNA: TGTGCCAGCTCACCACCGCTAGGTTACACCGGGGAGCTGTTTTTT. Amino acids: CASSPPLGYTGELFF. This chain links TRBV18 with TRBJ2-2, with unresolved D. Per germline, CDR1 KGHSH and CDR2 LQKENI. V was trimmed by 0 bases and J by 3 bases, leaving 8 bases between them. This CDR3 region has 15 residues.

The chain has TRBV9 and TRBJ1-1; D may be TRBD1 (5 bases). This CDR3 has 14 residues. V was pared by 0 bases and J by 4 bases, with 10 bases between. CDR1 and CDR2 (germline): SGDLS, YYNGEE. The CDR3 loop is CASSVDWGGTEAFF. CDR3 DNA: TGTGCCAGCAGCGTAGATTGGGGGGGCACTGAAGCTTTCTTT.

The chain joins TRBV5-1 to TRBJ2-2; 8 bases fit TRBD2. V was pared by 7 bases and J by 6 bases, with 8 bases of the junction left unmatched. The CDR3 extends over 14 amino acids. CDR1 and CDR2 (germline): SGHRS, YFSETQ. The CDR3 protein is CASSPGGAPGELFF. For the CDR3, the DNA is TGCGCCAGCTCCCCGGGGGGGGCCCCCGGGGAGCTGTTTTTT.

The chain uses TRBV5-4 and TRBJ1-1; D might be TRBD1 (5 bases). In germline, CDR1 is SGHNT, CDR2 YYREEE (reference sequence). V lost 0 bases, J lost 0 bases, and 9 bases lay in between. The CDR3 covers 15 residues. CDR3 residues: CASSLAQGVNTEAFF. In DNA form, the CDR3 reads TGTGCCAGCAGCTTGGCCCAGGGCGTGAACACTGAAGCTTTCTTT.

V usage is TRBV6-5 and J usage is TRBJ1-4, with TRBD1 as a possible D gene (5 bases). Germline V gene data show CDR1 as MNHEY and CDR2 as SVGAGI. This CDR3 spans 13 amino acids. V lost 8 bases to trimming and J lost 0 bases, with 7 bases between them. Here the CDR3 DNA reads TGTGCCAGCGAGACAGCAACTAATGAAAAACTGTTTTTT. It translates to CASETATNEKLFF.

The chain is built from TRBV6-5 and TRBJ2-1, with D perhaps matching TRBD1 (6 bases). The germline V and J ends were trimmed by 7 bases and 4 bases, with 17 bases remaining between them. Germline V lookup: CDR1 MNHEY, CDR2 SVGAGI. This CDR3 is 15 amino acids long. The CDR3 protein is CASKRGLAEYNEQFF. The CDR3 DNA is TGTGCCAGCAAAAGGGGGTTGGCCGAATACAATGAGCAGTTCTTC.

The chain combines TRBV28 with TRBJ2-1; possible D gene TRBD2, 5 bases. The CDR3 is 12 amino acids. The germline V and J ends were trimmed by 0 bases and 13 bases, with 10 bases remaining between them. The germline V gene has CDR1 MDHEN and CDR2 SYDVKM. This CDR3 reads CASSLWQRTQFF. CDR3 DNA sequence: TGTGCCAGCAGTTTATGGCAGCGGACTCAGTTCTTC. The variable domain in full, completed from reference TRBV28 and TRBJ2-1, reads DVKVTQSSRYLVKRTGEKVFLECVQDMDHENMFWYRQDPGLGLRLIYFSYDVKMKEKGDIPEGYSVSREKKERFSLILESASTNQTSMYLCASSLWQRTQFFGPGTRLTVL.

CDR3 coding DNA: TGTGCCACCAGCGGACAGACGAACTATGGCTACACCTTC. Encoded protein: CATSGQTNYGYTF. The rearrangement links TRBV15 to TRBJ1-2, with a weak D call TRBD1 (6 bases). Per germline, CDR1 LNHNV and CDR2 YYDKDF (reference sequence). The CDR3 has 13 amino acids. Deletions cut 5 bases from V and 2 bases from J, with 9 bases between. Using reference TRBV15 and TRBJ1-2 for the parts outside the CDR3, the full variable domain is DAMVIQNPRYQVTQFGKPVTLSCSQTLNHNVMYWYQQKSSQAPKLLFHYYDKDFNNEADTPDNFQSRRPNTSFCFLDIRSPGLGDTAMYLCATSGQTNYGYTFGSGTRLTVV.

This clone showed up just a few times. The DNA for the CDR3 is TGTGCCAGCAGTGTGGGGGCAGGGCCACCCCAAGAGACCCAGTACTTC. Protein sequence: CASSVGAGPPQETQYF. J is TRBJ2-5 and V is TRBV2, with D tentatively TRBD1 (6 bases). Germline V gives CDR1 SNHLY, CDR2 FYNNEI. This CDR3 is built from 16 residues. The germline V and J ends were trimmed by 4 bases and 1 base, with 16 bases remaining between them.

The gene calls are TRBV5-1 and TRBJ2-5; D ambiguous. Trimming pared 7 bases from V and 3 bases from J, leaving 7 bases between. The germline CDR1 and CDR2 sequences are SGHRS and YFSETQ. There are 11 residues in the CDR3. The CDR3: CASEEEETQYF. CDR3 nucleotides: TGCGCCAGCGAAGAGGAAGAGACCCAGTACTTC.

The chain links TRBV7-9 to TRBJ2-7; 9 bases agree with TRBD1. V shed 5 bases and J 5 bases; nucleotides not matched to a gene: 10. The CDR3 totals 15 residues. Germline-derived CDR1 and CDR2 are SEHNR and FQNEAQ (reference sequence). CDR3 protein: CASSPSFGQGNEQYF. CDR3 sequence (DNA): TGTGCCAGCAGCCCCTCATTCGGACAGGGGAACGAGCAGTACTTC.

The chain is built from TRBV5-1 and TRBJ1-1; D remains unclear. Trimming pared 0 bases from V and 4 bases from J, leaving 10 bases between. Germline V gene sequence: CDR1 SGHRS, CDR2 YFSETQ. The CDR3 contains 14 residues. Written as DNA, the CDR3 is TGCGCCAGCAGCTTGGGTACGGGTTCCACTGAAGCTTTCTTT. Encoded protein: CASSLGTGSTEAFF.